The 8 T cell receptor beta chains presented below share a single source sample, sequenced in a study of a mutant IDH1 vaccine in newly diagnosed glioma. Clones were read by immunoSEQ multiplex PCR, and TCRdb kept only the in-frame ones, dropping some. The sample lists roughly 120,000 clones; roughly 90% were seen once. Antigens for these TCRs are unknown. The time point denotes: week 11, during vaccination. Doses comprised 300 ug of mutant IDH1 20-mer peptide each, plus topical imiquimod. The material sequenced was PBMCs, taken from a glioma patient whose treatment included an IDH1 peptide vaccine. The receptors come from a woman in her 50s with glioma.

V is TRBV19 and J is TRBJ2-7; possible D gene TRBD1, 5 bases. The CDR3 contains 14 residues. V was clipped by 3 bases and J by 0 bases, with 9 bases between them. Germline-derived CDR1 and CDR2 are LNHDA and SQIVND (reference sequence). The CDR3: CASSITGNSYEQYF. Written as DNA, the CDR3 is TGTGCCAGTAGTATTACAGGAAACTCCTACGAGCAGTACTTC. The complete variable domain, with remaining parts taken from reference TRBV19 and TRBJ2-7, reads DGGITQSPKYLFRKEGQNVTLSCEQNLNHDAMYWYRQDPGQGLRLIYYSQIVNDFQKGDIAEGYSVSREKKESFPLTVTSAQKNPTAFYLCASSITGNSYEQYFGPGTRLTVT.

A single count supports this clone. The chain combines TRBV18 with TRBJ2-7; D not resolved. Germline-derived CDR1 and CDR2 are KGHSH and LQKENI. This CDR3 spans 14 amino acids. Trimming removed 6 bases from V and 0 bases from J, with 12 bases in between. CDR3 DNA: TGTGCCAGCTCTGAAACCCAGAGCTCCTACGAGCAGTACTTC. Its translation: CASSETQSSYEQYF.

The rearrangement uses TRBV9 and TRBJ2-5; 11 nucleotides agree with TRBD1. In germline, CDR1 is SGDLS, CDR2 YYNGEE. Trimming at V came to 7 bases and at J to 4 bases, leaving 6 bases not matched to a gene. This CDR3 contains 14 residues. DNA of the CDR3: TGTGCCAGCGGGGGACAGGGGGGAGGAGAGACCCAGTACTTC. Translating gives CASGGQGGGETQYF.

The V and J genes are TRBV6-5 and TRBJ2-2; 8 bases agree with TRBD1. This CDR3 has 15 amino acids. The germline V gene encodes CDR1 MNHEY and CDR2 SVGAGI. V was clipped by 2 bases and J by 5 bases; unmatched bases: 4. CDR3 region: CASSYPGQVTGELFF. The CDR3, as DNA: TGTGCCAGCAGTTACCCGGGACAGGTGACCGGGGAGCTGTTTTTT.

This clone has only one observation. The chain links TRBV4-2 to TRBJ2-7; 9 bases align to TRBD2. CDR1 is LGHNA, CDR2 YNFKEQ, per germline. Trimming took 4 bases from V and 6 from J; bases not matched to a gene: 10. This CDR3 has 15 amino acids. CDR3 bases: TGTGCCAGCAGCCCCCGAGGGGGGCGGGAGGGCGAGCAGTACTTC. Amino acid sequence: CASSPRGGREGEQYF.

This sequence joins TRBV11-1 and TRBJ1-1; D is uncertain. The V end was cut by 3 bases, the J end by 1 base, with 6 bases between. CDR1 is SGHAT, CDR2 FQDESV, per germline (reference sequence). The CDR3 sequence is 13 residues long. The CDR3 DNA follows: TGTGCCAGCAGCTTGTGGGAGAACACTGAAGCTTTCTTT. Protein: CASSLWENTEAFF.

The chain employs TRBV28 and TRBJ1-5; no firm D call. The CDR3 spans 14 residues. Germline V gene sequence: CDR1 MDHEN, CDR2 SYDVKM. The V gene lost 7 bases and the J gene lost 0 bases, with 10 bases spanning the gap. CDR3 coding DNA: TGTGCCAGCAAGGAAACTCATAGCAATCAGCCCCAGCATTTT. It translates to CASKETHSNQPQHF.

CDR3 bases: TGTGCCAGCACCTTTGTCGGTTGGGCCAATGAGCAGTTCTTC. Translated, it gives CASTFVGWANEQFF. The gene calls are TRBV28 and TRBJ2-1, with unresolved D. The germline gives CDR1 MDHEN, CDR2 SYDVKM. This CDR3 is built from 14 residues. Trimming took off 7 bases at V and 6 bases at J, with 16 bases between the two ends.